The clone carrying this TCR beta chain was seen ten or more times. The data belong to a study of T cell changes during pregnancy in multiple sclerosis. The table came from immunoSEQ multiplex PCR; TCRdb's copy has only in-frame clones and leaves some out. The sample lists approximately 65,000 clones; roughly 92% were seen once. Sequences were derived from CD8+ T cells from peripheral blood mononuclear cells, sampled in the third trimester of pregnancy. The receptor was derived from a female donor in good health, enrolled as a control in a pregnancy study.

DNA for the CDR3: TGTGCCAGCAGTGAGGGACTAGCGCAAGAGACCCAGTACTTC. It is translated as CASSEGLAQETQYF. V usage is TRBV6-5 and J usage is TRBJ2-5, with 10 bases matching TRBD2. This CDR3 has 14 residues. Germline V lookup: CDR1 MNHEY, CDR2 SVGAGI. With 5 bases clipped from V and 2 bases from J, the junction kept 2 bases outside the gene matches.